The 30 T cell receptor beta chains listed next were all sequenced from one sample in a study of T-cell memory formation after mild COVID-19. TCRdb re-analysed the 5' RACE reads in MiXCR, keeping a single row per CDR3 protein. The table includes a few hundred thousand distinct CDR3 sequences, less than 20% detected once. The sequenced sample consisted of PBMCs or a T cell subset sorted from them (not recorded which). The source is a man aged 18 to 35 who had mild COVID-19 (a few samples of this study predate the infection). Cell type and time point are not known.

Ten or more counts support this clonotype. The V call is TRBV9, the J call TRBJ2-5; 15 nucleotides align to TRBD2. The CDR3 has 16 amino acids. Losses at the gene ends were 4 bases for V and 4 bases for J; bases not matched to a gene: 5. Germline V gene lookup returns CDR1 SGDLS and CDR2 YYNGEE. The DNA of the CDR3 is TGTGCCAGCAGCCTCGGACTAGCGGGGGGGTTAGAGACCCAGTACTTC. It specifies CASSLGLAGGLETQYF.

The chain is built from TRBV6-1 and TRBJ2-2; 10 bases match TRBD2. CDR3 length: 15 amino acids. With 7 bases clipped from V and 3 bases from J, the junction kept 5 bases outside the gene matches. Germline V gives CDR1 MNHNS, CDR2 SASEGT. CDR3 residues: CASTLAGAYTGELFF. Written as DNA, the CDR3 is TGTGCCAGCACCCTAGCGGGGGCCTACACCGGGGAGCTGTTTTTT.

This clonotype has more than one count but fewer than ten. The chain carries TRBV15 and TRBJ1-1; tentative D call: TRBD1 (5 bases). Trimming pared 5 bases from V and 6 bases from J, leaving 13 bases between. This CDR3 is 13 amino acids long. The germline CDR1 and CDR2 sequences are LNHNV and YYDKDF (reference sequence). The CDR3 DNA is TGTGCCACCAGCGTAGGATTAGGGGCTGAAGCTTTCTTT. Its protein is CATSVGLGAEAFF.

CDR3 in amino acids: CASSRTQGSYYEQYF. CDR3 in DNA: TGTGCCAGCAGCCGAACACAGGGCTCGTACTACGAGCAGTACTTC. V and J are TRBV5-5 and TRBJ2-7; TRBD1 might be the D (6 bases). CDR1 is SGHKS, CDR2 YYEKEE, per germline (reference sequence). The V gene lost 4 bases and the J gene lost 3 bases, with 17 bases spanning the gap. The CDR3 sequence is 15 residues long.

This clonotype has a handful of counts. This chain's CDR3 is CASSPGDGGTYEQYF. CDR3 coding DNA: TGTGCCAGCTCACCCGGGGACGGAGGTACCTACGAGCAGTACTTC. The rearrangement links TRBV18 to TRBJ2-7, with D tentatively TRBD1 or TRBD2 (5 bases each). The CDR3 has 15 amino acids. V lost 3 bases to trimming and J lost 2 bases, with 14 bases between them. Germline V CDR1 and CDR2: KGHSH, LQKENI.

This clonotype appeared once. The CDR3 does not end in the conserved phenylalanine or tryptophan, so this is likely a read error. The DNA is omitted, as the CDR3 cannot be located on it reliably, and the CDR3 follows TCRdb's listing. The V call is TRBV12-3 or TRBV12-4, the J call TRBJ1-5; the tabulated D call, TRBD1, remains unverified against the DNA. The CDR3 contains 13 residues when both ends are counted. The CDR3 spells CASSGQDNQPHHL.

The table lists this clonotype with a few counts. The chain recombines TRBV7-9 with TRBJ2-3; D may match TRBD1 or TRBD2 (5 bases each). The V gene's germline CDR1 is SEHNR and CDR2 FQNEAQ (reference sequence). With 4 bases removed from V and 0 bases from J, the gap between germline ends came to 17 bases. This CDR3 is 17 amino acids long. The CDR3 loop is CASSSLQGRGSTDTQYF. The CDR3 region has the DNA TGTGCCAGCAGCTCGCTTCAGGGACGGGGAAGCACAGATACGCAGTATTTT.

The chain couples TRBV2 to TRBJ1-2; D remains ambiguous. The CDR3 spans 13 residues. Germline CDR1 and CDR2: SNHLY and FYNNEI. The V end lost 3 bases, the J end lost 3 bases, and 8 bases lay between the germline ends. The CDR3 DNA follows: TGTGCCAGCAGTGAGTCGGTTTACTATGGCTACACCTTC. It yields the protein CASSESVYYGYTF.

This clonotype was observed a handful of times. The V and J genes are TRBV11-3 and TRBJ2-2; 9 bases align to TRBD1. Per the germline V gene, CDR1 is SGHNT and CDR2 is YENEEA. The CDR3 is 17 amino acids. V shed 4 bases and J 4 bases; nucleotides not matched to a gene: 10. CDR3 bases: TGTGCCAGCAGCTCCGGGACAGGGAGAGGGGTCACCGGGGAGCTGTTTTTT. This encodes CASSSGTGRGVTGELFF.

This clonotype was seen only a few times. The chain recombines TRBV7-8 with TRBJ2-7; D not resolved. The germline gives CDR1 SGHVS, CDR2 FQNEAQ. The CDR3 is 13 amino acids. Trimming left V 5 bases short and J 3 bases short, with 11 bases between. The CDR3 protein is CASSNAQDYEQYV. As DNA, the CDR3 is TGTGCCAGCAGCAATGCTCAAGACTACGAGCAGTACGTC.

The chain is built from TRBV9 and TRBJ2-3; no definite D call. This CDR3 region has 15 residues. Trimming left V 0 bases short and J 4 bases short, with 12 bases between. Germline loops: CDR1 SGDLS, CDR2 YYNGEE. CDR3 loop: CASSVGVGFPDTQYF. Written as DNA, the CDR3 is TGTGCCAGCAGCGTAGGCGTCGGATTTCCAGATACGCAGTATTTT.

V is TRBV20-1 and J is TRBJ2-3; TRBD2 agrees at 7 bases. J gave up 7 bases and V 2 bases, and 9 bases lay outside the gene matches. The CDR3 has 14 residues. The germline V gene encodes CDR1 DFQATT and CDR2 SNEGSKA (reference sequence). The CDR3 loop is CSARMRGSGNTQYF. CDR3 DNA: TGCAGTGCTAGAATGCGGGGGTCCGGGAATACGCAGTATTTT.

This clonotype was detected a few times. The V call is TRBV7-2, the J call TRBJ2-1; D tentatively reads TRBD1 or TRBD2 (5 bases each). CDR1 and CDR2 (germline): SGHTA, FQGNSA. Trimming pared 5 bases from V and 6 bases from J, leaving 11 bases between. The CDR3 contains 13 residues. CDR3 region: CASSPGDLNEQFF. The DNA for the CDR3 is TGTGCCAGCAGCCCCGGGGACCTCAATGAGCAGTTCTTC.

The CDR3 sequence is CASSEQGGSLNEQFF. The CDR3 DNA is TGTGCCAGCAGTGAACAGGGGGGTTCTCTCAATGAGCAGTTCTTC. The chain is built from TRBV6-1 and TRBJ2-1; D is possibly TRBD1 (7 bases). V dropped 2 bases and J dropped 6 bases, with 14 bases sitting between them. The CDR3 extends over 15 amino acids. Germline loops: CDR1 MNHNS, CDR2 SASEGT.

This clonotype has more than one count but fewer than ten. The chain is built from TRBV28 and TRBJ2-7; D is possibly TRBD1 (6 bases). V shed 1 base and J shed 7 bases, with 11 bases lying between them. There are 13 residues in the CDR3. The germline CDR1 and CDR2 sequences are MDHEN and SYDVKM. The CDR3 region has the DNA TGTGCCAGCAGTTTATCTCCCAGGGGTGAGCAGTACGTC. Its protein is CASSLSPRGEQYV.

The V and J genes are TRBV6-5 and TRBJ1-5, with D hard to call. The CDR3 runs to 16 residues. Trimming took 4 bases from V and 1 from J, leaving 14 bases between them. CDR1 and CDR2 (germline): MNHEY, SVGAGI. This CDR3 is CASSSRGPQSNQPQHF. CDR3 DNA: TGTGCCAGCAGTTCTAGAGGTCCCCAAAGCAATCAGCCCCAGCATTTT.

The chain is built from TRBV6-2 or TRBV6-3 and TRBJ2-5; D gene uncertain. The CDR3 runs to 13 residues. Deletions cut 5 bases from V and 4 bases from J, with 11 bases between. CDR1 MNHEY and CDR2 SVGEGT come from the germline V gene. Written as DNA, the CDR3 is TGTGCCAGCAGTGGACCATCACCAGAGACCCAGTACTTC. Amino acid sequence: CASSGPSPETQYF.

J is TRBJ2-7 and V is TRBV28, with D perhaps matching TRBD2 (6 bases). V was pared by 6 bases and J by 7 bases, with 19 bases between. CDR3 size: 14 residues. Per the germline V gene, CDR1 is MDHEN and CDR2 is SYDVKM. CDR3 sequence: CASSTGTSLEEQYV. The CDR3 nucleotides read TGTGCCAGCAGCACGGGGACTTCCTTAGAGGAGCAGTACGTC.

The chain joins TRBV3-1 to TRBJ1-5, with 8 bases matching TRBD1. The CDR3 covers 14 residues. The germline CDR1 and CDR2 sequences are LGHDT and YNNKEL (reference sequence). The ends lost 4 bases at V and 7 bases at J; junction bases unmatched: 6. The DNA for the CDR3 is TGTGCCAGCAGCCTTGGACAGGGTCAACAGCCCCAGCATTTT. Encoded protein: CASSLGQGQQPQHF.

The rearrangement joins TRBV15 to TRBJ1-4, with D unresolved. CDR3 size: 13 residues. Trimming took 2 bases from V and 4 from J, leaving 5 bases between them. Germline assignment: CDR1 LNHNV and CDR2 YYDKDF (reference sequence). The DNA for the CDR3 is TGTGCCACCAGCAGACAGAGTAATGAAAAACTGTTTTTT. It encodes CATSRQSNEKLFF. The complete variable domain, with remaining parts taken from reference TRBV15 and TRBJ1-4, reads DAMVIQNPRYQVTQFGKPVTLSCSQTLNHNVMYWYQQKSSQAPKLLFHYYDKDFNNEADTPDNFQSRRPNTSFCFLDIRSPGLGDTAMYLCATSRQSNEKLFFGSGTQLSVL.

At least ten counts were recorded for this clonotype. The V gene is TRBV24-1, the J gene TRBJ2-1; 13 bases are shared with TRBD2. J was trimmed by 0 bases and V by 4 bases; bases with no gene match: 14. The V gene's germline CDR1 is KGHDR and CDR2 SFDVKD. The CDR3 sequence is 21 residues long. The CDR3 loop reads CATSEIRTSGGPESSYNEQFF. The CDR3 bases are TGTGCCACCAGTGAGATTCGGACTAGCGGGGGCCCCGAGAGCTCCTACAATGAGCAGTTCTTC.

This clonotype turned up a few times. The chain employs TRBV7-6 and TRBJ2-2; the D call may be TRBD1 or TRBD2 (5 bases each). V dropped 8 bases and J dropped 5 bases, with 12 bases sitting between them. The CDR3 is made up of 13 amino acids. Germline-derived CDR1 and CDR2 are SGHVS and FNYEAQ. DNA for the CDR3: TGTGCCAGCGTCCTGGGGACGACCGGGGAGCTGTTTTTT. It yields the protein CASVLGTTGELFF.

This clonotype was observed a handful of times. The chain combines TRBV30 with TRBJ1-1, with TRBD1 identical over 12 bases. This CDR3 is 15 amino acids long. V trimming: 3 bases; J trimming: 3 bases; junction bases outside the gene matches: 5. Per the germline V gene, CDR1 is GTSNPN and CDR2 is SVGIG (reference sequence). The CDR3, as DNA: TGTGCCTGGAGGGGGGGACAGGGGGCATACACTGAAGCTTTCTTT. Translated, it gives CAWRGGQGAYTEAFF.

This clonotype turned up a few times. J is TRBJ1-4 and V is TRBV5-1; 7 bases are a match to TRBD1. J lost 6 bases, V lost 3 bases, and 5 bases had no gene match. The CDR3 is 14 amino acids. Per the germline V gene, CDR1 is SGHRS and CDR2 is YFSETQ. CDR3 amino acids: CASSWTGTDEKLFF. The DNA for the CDR3 is TGCGCCAGCAGCTGGACCGGGACAGATGAAAAACTGTTTTTT.

This clonotype was recorded a few times. This rearrangement joins TRBV11-2 to TRBJ2-1; 10 nucleotides line up with TRBD2. The V segment lost 4 bases and the J segment 8 bases; nucleotides outside the gene matches: 8. The CDR3 spans 15 residues. Germline values: CDR1 SGHAT, CDR2 FQNNGV. The CDR3 DNA is TGTGCCAGCAGCTCCCTAGCGGGGGTCTGGGATGAGCAGTTCTTC. Protein sequence: CASSSLAGVWDEQFF.

A few counts support this clonotype. The chain recombines TRBV6-5 with TRBJ1-2; unclear D gene. CDR1 is MNHEY, CDR2 SVGAGI, per germline. V was clipped by 2 bases and J by 2 bases, with 9 bases between them. The CDR3 totals 14 residues. CDR3 protein: CASSYSAANYGYTF. The CDR3 DNA is TGTGCCAGCAGTTACAGCGCGGCAAACTATGGCTACACCTTC.

This clonotype was observed many times. The chain combines TRBV25-1 with TRBJ2-2, with D perhaps matching TRBD1 (6 bases). Germline V gene sequence: CDR1 MGHDK, CDR2 SYGVNS. V shed 3 bases and J shed 5 bases, with 16 bases lying between them. The CDR3 has 16 residues. For the CDR3, the DNA is TGTGCCAGCAGTGATCTACAGGGCCCTAGGACCGGGGAGCTGTTTTTT. It is translated as CASSDLQGPRTGELFF.

J is TRBJ2-5 and V is TRBV5-4; 9 nucleotides line up with TRBD2. The germline V gene has CDR1 SGHNT and CDR2 YYREEE (reference sequence). J gave up 5 bases and V 3 bases, and 8 bases lay outside the gene matches. CDR3 length: 15 residues. CDR3 bases: TGTGCCAGCAGCTCTATAGCGGGGGAAGGGGAGACCCAGTACTTC. Protein: CASSSIAGEGETQYF.

This chain uses TRBV4-2 with TRBJ1-1; D not resolved. The V gene's germline CDR1 is LGHNA and CDR2 YNFKEQ. V lost 0 bases and J 0 bases, leaving 8 bases between the germline ends. The length of the CDR3 is 15 residues. The CDR3 is CASSQEAPMNTEAFF. In nucleotides, the CDR3 is TGTGCCAGCAGCCAAGAGGCTCCCATGAACACTGAAGCTTTCTTT.

The rearrangement joins TRBV29-1 to TRBJ1-2; 9 bases line up with TRBD1. Unmatched junction bases numbered 8, after V lost 7 bases and J lost 2 bases. The CDR3 sequence is 14 residues long. Germline CDR1 SQVTM, CDR2 ANQGSEA. The CDR3 region is CSGGQGSLNYGYTF. Here the CDR3 DNA reads TGCAGCGGAGGACAGGGGTCCTTAAACTATGGCTACACCTTC.